What follows are 28 T cell receptor beta chains derived from one specimen sequenced in a study of cytomegalovirus exposure and HLA in healthy donors (dated by TCRdb to the late 2010s). The library was made by the immunoSEQ multiplex PCR assay. For the multiplex PCR, a mixture combining 60 forward primers for TCR Vbeta segments and 13 reverse primers for TCR Jbeta segments was used. The table comes from immuneACCESS by way of TCRdb, which keeps in-frame sequences with V and J called. Part of the clones is missing from these tables; in studies checked, under half for an unresolved V gene and the rest for unknown reasons. This sample is represented by over 150,000 clones; around 79% of them were singletons. The ten top clones hold 4.3% of the sample. Sequences were obtained from PBMCs. These receptors came from a man aged 35 to 55 in good health and CMV-seronegative.

The chain joins TRBV28 to TRBJ2-4; the match to TRBD2 covers 9 bases. The CDR3 contains 17 residues. Germline-derived CDR1 and CDR2 are MDHEN and SYDVKM. The junction had 8 bases not matched to a gene; V was cut back by 5 bases and J by 0 bases. The CDR3 reads CASSPPLAGIAKNIQYF. The CDR3 region has the DNA TGTGCCAGCAGTCCCCCCCTAGCGGGGATAGCCAAAAACATTCAGTACTTC.

Regarding this clone: Germline and junction disagree at one end, which may indicate a read error. This sequence joins TRBV7-9 and TRBJ2-7; TRBD1 matches 7 bases. The CDR3 is made up of 14 amino acids. Per the germline V gene, CDR1 is SEHNR and CDR2 is FQNEAQ (reference sequence). The DNA for the CDR3 is TGTTCCAGCAGTTCGGACAGGTTCTCCTACGAGCAGTACTTC. Protein sequence: CSSSSDRFSYEQYF.

The chain employs TRBV30 and TRBJ2-7; maybe TRBD1 (5 bases). The CDR3 loop spans 14 amino acids. The V gene lost 3 bases and the J gene lost 7 bases, with 19 bases spanning the gap. Per germline, CDR1 GTSNPN and CDR2 SVGIG (reference sequence). CDR3 residues: CAWSSRRGGWEQYF. In DNA form, the CDR3 reads TGTGCCTGGAGCAGTAGAAGGGGCGGTTGGGAGCAGTACTTC.

The V gene is TRBV2, the J gene TRBJ2-1; 7 nucleotides line up with TRBD2. The CDR3 is 15 residues long. CDR1 is SNHLY, CDR2 FYNNEI, per germline. J gave up 2 bases and V 7 bases, and 8 bases lay outside the gene matches. The CDR3 loop reads CASTKLARAYNEQFF. The CDR3 region has the DNA TGTGCCAGCACCAAACTAGCGCGGGCCTACAATGAGCAGTTCTTC.

This clone was detected only a few times. J is TRBJ2-7 and V is TRBV27; TRBD1 is a possible D gene (5 bases). V was cut by 5 bases and J by 5 bases, with 10 bases left in between. Germline lookup yields CDR1 MNHEY and CDR2 SMNVEV (reference sequence). The CDR3 contains 12 residues. The CDR3, as DNA: TGTGCCAGCAGTCAGGGCCGCCACGAGCAGTACTTC. Protein sequence: CASSQGRHEQYF.

This clone was seen more than once but under ten times. V usage is TRBV30 and J usage is TRBJ1-1, with TRBD1 matching over 10 bases. J was trimmed by 4 bases and V by 3 bases; bases with no gene match: 5. The CDR3 runs 14 residues. Germline CDR1 and CDR2: GTSNPN and SVGIG (reference sequence). This CDR3 is CAWSAWTGGTEAFF. CDR3 DNA sequence: TGTGCCTGGAGCGCTTGGACAGGGGGCACTGAAGCTTTCTTT.

The chain has TRBV5-8 and TRBJ2-7; 11 bases map to TRBD2. Germline-derived CDR1 and CDR2 are SGHTS and YDEGEE. This CDR3 is built from 13 residues. The CDR3 bases are TGTGCCAGCAGCTTAAGGACTAGCGGGTTCCCTTCGGTG. Translating it yields CASSLRTSGFPSV.

CDR3: CASSVSGSGSNEQFF. The CDR3 DNA reads as TGTGCCAGCAGCGTATCCGGGAGTGGGTCCAATGAGCAGTTCTTC. The rearrangement links TRBV9 to TRBJ2-1, with D perhaps matching TRBD2 (6 bases). CDR1 SGDLS and CDR2 YYNGEE come from the germline V gene. The V and J ends lost 1 base and 6 bases respectively, with 14 bases between them. The CDR3 sequence is 15 residues long.

The chain is built from TRBV11-3 and TRBJ2-2, with TRBD1 identical over 9 bases. CDR3 length: 15 residues. The germline CDR1 and CDR2 sequences are SGHNT and YENEEA. Trimming at V came to 4 bases and at J to 6 bases, leaving 6 bases not matched to a gene. The CDR3 nucleotides read TGTGCCAGCAGCTCCCGGGACAGGGTTTCCGGGGAGCTGTTTTTT. Protein sequence: CASSSRDRVSGELFF.

This chain connects TRBV7-3 to TRBJ1-1; the D gene is possibly TRBD1 (6 bases). Germline V gene data show CDR1 as SGHTA and CDR2 as FQGTGA. V dropped 5 bases and J dropped 4 bases, with 11 bases sitting between them. The CDR3 loop spans 13 amino acids. In DNA, the CDR3 is TGTGCCAGCAGCCTGAGGACAGCCACTGAAGCTTTCTTT. Its translation is CASSLRTATEAFF.

This sequence joins TRBV29-1 and TRBJ1-2; the D gene is possibly TRBD1 (6 bases). This CDR3 is built from 16 residues. The germline CDR1 and CDR2 sequences are SQVTM and ANQGSEA. Trimming took 4 bases from V and 6 from J, leaving 24 bases between them. The CDR3 region is CSVGDLQGLNSDGYTF. The CDR3 nucleotides read TGCAGCGTTGGGGACCTACAGGGACTAAATAGCGATGGCTACACCTTC.

The chain has TRBV30 and TRBJ2-7, with a weak D call TRBD2 (6 bases). The germline CDR1 and CDR2 sequences are GTSNPN and SVGIG (reference sequence). The CDR3 is made up of 14 amino acids. With 0 bases removed from V and 3 bases from J, the gap between germline ends came to 12 bases. The CDR3 reads CAWSVSGGDYEQYF. The CDR3 DNA follows: TGTGCCTGGAGTGTAAGCGGCGGGGACTACGAGCAGTACTTC.

V is TRBV25-1 and J is TRBJ1-4; D is ambiguous. The germline CDR1 and CDR2 sequences are MGHDK and SYGVNS. Trimming removed 0 bases at V and 0 bases at J, with 5 bases between. The CDR3 runs 15 residues. This CDR3 is CASSEYVATNEKLFF. CDR3 nucleotides: TGTGCCAGCAGTGAATATGTAGCAACTAATGAAAAACTGTTTTTT. Supplemented by reference TRBV25-1 and TRBJ1-4, the full variable domain reads EADIYQTPRYLVIGTGKKITLECSQTMGHDKMYWYQQDPGMELHLIHYSYGVNSTEKGDLSSESTVSRIRTEHFPLTLESARPSHTSQYLCASSEYVATNEKLFFGSGTQLSVL.

The chain combines TRBV27 with TRBJ2-1; 9 bases agree with TRBD1. The V segment lost 7 bases and the J segment 0 bases; nucleotides outside the gene matches: 1. The germline CDR1 and CDR2 sequences are MNHEY and SMNVEV (reference sequence). The CDR3 has 14 amino acids. CDR3 protein: CASKDRGSYNEQFF. DNA for the CDR3: TGTGCCAGCAAGGACAGGGGCTCCTACAATGAGCAGTTCTTC.

V usage is TRBV7-8 and J usage is TRBJ2-7; D is unresolved. The CDR3 loop spans 14 amino acids. Germline loops: CDR1 SGHVS, CDR2 FQNEAQ. V lost 3 bases and J lost 2, with 11 bases in between. The CDR3 sequence: CASSLAESAYEQYF. The CDR3 DNA is TGTGCCAGCAGCTTGGCGGAGTCGGCCTACGAGCAGTACTTC.

This clone was seen only once. V is TRBV14 and J is TRBJ2-3; D is uncertain. Germline lookup yields CDR1 SGHDN and CDR2 FVKESK. The CDR3 extends over 15 amino acids. V was cut by 1 base and J by 0 bases, with 8 bases left in between. DNA of the CDR3: TGTGCCAGCAGCCAAGGAACCACTAGCACAGATACGCAGTATTTT. It specifies CASSQGTTSTDTQYF. Drawing the rest from reference TRBV14 and TRBJ2-3, the complete variable domain is EAGVTQFPSHSVIEKGQTVTLRCDPISGHDNLYWYRRVMGKEIKFLLHFVKESKQDESGMPNNRFLAERTGGTYSTLKVQPAELEDSGVYFCASSQGTTSTDTQYFGPGTRLTVL.

V and J are TRBV28 and TRBJ1-5, with D possibly being TRBD1 (5 bases). Trimming shortened V by 6 bases and J by 5 bases, and 23 bases separated the two germline ends. The CDR3 extends over 17 amino acids. Germline lookup yields CDR1 MDHEN and CDR2 SYDVKM. The CDR3 DNA is TGTGCCAGCAGGTTAGAGCCCCAGGGTGGGGGGTATCAGCCCCAGCATTTT. It encodes CASRLEPQGGGYQPQHF.

V gene TRBV5-1 combines with J gene TRBJ1-6; 10 nucleotides match TRBD1. The CDR3 is 16 residues long. The V and J ends lost 2 bases and 13 bases, in that order; junction bases with no gene match: 12. CDR1 and CDR2 (germline): SGHRS, YFSETQ. This CDR3 reads CASSLGDRGPIRPLHF. CDR3 DNA: TGCGCCAGCAGCTTAGGGGACAGGGGCCCGATACGCCCCCTCCACTTT.

The J gene is TRBJ2-7, the V gene TRBV27, with a possible D match to TRBD2 (6 bases). Trimming stripped 6 bases from V and 2 bases from J, with 14 bases between. Germline lookup yields CDR1 MNHEY and CDR2 SMNVEV (reference sequence). This CDR3 is 14 amino acids long. The CDR3 sequence is CASRPYGGTYEQYF. CDR3 in DNA: TGTGCCAGCAGGCCCTACGGGGGTACCTACGAGCAGTACTTC.

The CDR3 nucleotides are TGCGCCAGCAGCTTATTCGCGGAGACCCAGTACTTC. This codes for CASSLFAETQYF. The chain couples TRBV5-1 to TRBJ2-5; D is unclear. The germline V gene encodes CDR1 SGHRS and CDR2 YFSETQ. Trimming pared 2 bases from V and 5 bases from J, leaving 7 bases between. This CDR3 contains 12 residues.

The chain couples TRBV10-3 to TRBJ1-2; D may be TRBD1 (5 bases). Per the germline V gene, CDR1 is ENHRY and CDR2 is SYGVKD. CDR3 length: 17 amino acids. Trimming took off 0 bases at V and 8 bases at J, with 22 bases between the two ends. CDR3 in DNA: TGTGCCATCAGTGAGTCTGGGCTAGGGGCGCGATTGGGAGGCTACACCTTC. Translated: CAISESGLGARLGGYTF.

This rearrangement joins TRBV4-1 to TRBJ1-5, with TRBD1 as a possible D gene (5 bases). Germline lookup yields CDR1 MGHRA and CDR2 YSYEKL. CDR3 length: 15 amino acids. V was trimmed by 2 bases and J by 2 bases, leaving 10 bases between them. DNA for the CDR3: TGCGCCAGCAGCCAATTAGGGGTTGGCAATCAGCCCCAGCATTTT. It codes for CASSQLGVGNQPQHF.

This clone came up a few times. The chain recombines TRBV10-3 with TRBJ2-5, with 13 bases matching TRBD2. Germline CDR1 is ENHRY and CDR2 is SYGVKD. The CDR3 runs to 17 residues. The J segment lost 7 bases and the V segment lost 6 bases, leaving 14 bases of the junction unmatched. The CDR3 sequence: CAISGLAGALGGRTQYF. The CDR3, as DNA: TGTGCCATCAGCGGACTAGCGGGGGCCCTCGGGGGGCGGACCCAGTACTTC.

This clone was seen only once. In DNA, the CDR3 is TGTGCCAGCAGCGCTTCGTTAACAGGGGGACGATCACCCCTCCACTTT. Protein sequence: CASSASLTGGRSPLHF. The gene calls are TRBV9 and TRBJ1-6; 8 nucleotides agree with TRBD1. V lost 3 bases, J lost 10 bases, and 12 bases stayed unmatched. Germline CDR1 is SGDLS and CDR2 is YYNGEE. The CDR3 spans 16 residues.

The genes are TRBV9 and TRBJ1-1; D is ambiguous. Germline loops: CDR1 SGDLS, CDR2 YYNGEE. This CDR3 contains 12 residues. The ends were cut back, 7 bases at V and 1 base at J, with 8 bases in the middle. CDR3 in amino acids: CASSRWNTEAFF. The CDR3 DNA reads TGTGCCAGCTCGCGGTGGAACACTGAAGCTTTCTTT.

The chain employs TRBV6-5 and TRBJ2-7; TRBD2 matches 9 bases. Trimming removed 5 bases from V and 9 bases from J; junction bases left unmatched: 5. Germline-derived CDR1 and CDR2 are MNHEY and SVGAGI. The CDR3 is made up of 12 amino acids. The CDR3 loop reads CASSPAGGWQYF. CDR3 bases: TGTGCCAGCAGTCCAGCGGGGGGATGGCAGTACTTC.

This clone is a singleton in its sample. The chain uses TRBV5-4 and TRBJ2-3, with 7 bases fitting TRBD1. This CDR3 region has 16 residues. Trimming removed 1 base from V and 2 bases from J; junction bases left unmatched: 7. Germline CDR1 and CDR2: SGHNT and YYREEE (reference sequence). CDR3 region: CASSLKRQGATDTQYF. In nucleotides, the CDR3 is TGTGCCAGCAGCTTGAAGAGACAGGGCGCCACAGATACGCAGTATTTT.

The V and J genes are TRBV27 and TRBJ2-7; TRBD2 is a possible D gene (7 bases). The CDR3 extends over 15 amino acids. From germline, CDR1 is MNHEY and CDR2 SMNVEV (reference sequence). Trimming shortened V by 7 bases and J by 0 bases, and 16 bases separated the two germline ends. The CDR3 DNA reads TGTGCCAGCAAGGGGGAGCGGGGTTTCTCCTACGAGCAGTACTTC. It is translated as CASKGERGFSYEQYF.